These T cell receptor beta chains were read from a single sample in a study of blood T cell repertoires in COVID-19. Repertoires were generated with immunoSEQ multiplex PCR, while TCRdb's copy carries only in-frame clones and drops some. Among a few hundred thousand clones listed, 70% to 90% were seen once. Sample: PBMCs or T cells enriched from blood (not recorded which). These receptors all come from a man aged 25 to 45 who had recovered from COVID-19. Each CDR3 is given with its conserved first and last residue. D genes are given only for firm matches. Expanded clones get a size class; other rows say once, few or many, or leave the size out.

cdr3_nt	cdr3_aa	d_call	j_call	v_call	clone_size
TGTGCCAGCAGCTCCTCCCTGGAGCAGTACTTC	CASSSSLEQYF	NA	TRBJ2-7	TRBV7-2	NA
TGCGCCAGCAGTCAAATAACAGGGGGCCATGGCTACACCTTC	CASSQITGGHGYTF	TRBD1	TRBJ1-2	TRBV23-1	NA
TGTGCCACCAGTGATTTGCGGGGGACGGGCAATGAGCAGTTCTTC	CATSDLRGTGNEQFF	NA	TRBJ2-1	TRBV24-1	NA
TGTGCCAGCACGGACAGGGTGGACATTCAGTACTTC	CASTDRVDIQYF	TRBD1	TRBJ2-4	TRBV12-3/TRBV12-4	NA
TGTGCCAGCAGTTCCTCGAGGGAGTATGGCTACACCTTC	CASSSSREYGYTF	NA	TRBJ1-2	TRBV12-3/TRBV12-4	NA
TGTGCCAGCAGCGTGGGGGAGGGGAGGCATGGCTACACCTTC	CASSVGEGRHGYTF	NA	TRBJ1-2	TRBV9	NA
TGTGCCAGCAGCTTCACCGGGACAGGTAGATATAGCAATCAGCCCCAGCATTTT	CASSFTGTGRYSNQPQHF	TRBD1	TRBJ1-5	TRBV5-4	NA
TGCAGCGCGGGAGAGGGGACAGGGCAAGGCTACACCTTC	CSAGEGTGQGYTF	TRBD1	TRBJ1-2	TRBV29-1	NA
TGTGCCAGCAGCGGAGGCACGAGGCTAAGTACGGGCTACACCTTC	CASSGGTRLSTGYTF	NA	TRBJ1-2	TRBV9	NA
TGTGCCAGAAGCTCTCCTATAGATCAGCCCCAGCATTTT	CARSSPIDQPQHF	NA	TRBJ1-5	TRBV5-3	few
TGTGCCAGCAGCCCCTGGGGCGGGGGGGCGGACGAGCAGTACTTC	CASSPWGGGADEQYF	TRBD2	TRBJ2-7	TRBV3-1/TRBV3-2	NA
TGTGCCAGCTCACCAAACATTGCAGGGGGCACTGAAGCTTTCTTT	CASSPNIAGGTEAFF	TRBD1	TRBJ1-1	TRBV18	NA
TGTGCCAGCAGCCATTTCTCCAGAAACACCGGGGAGCTGTTTTTT	CASSHFSRNTGELFF	NA	TRBJ2-2	TRBV3-1/TRBV3-2	few
TGTGCCGGACAGGGGGGAACCTCAGATACGCAGTATTTT	CAGQGGTSDTQYF	TRBD1	TRBJ2-3	TRBV2	NA
TGTGCCAGCAGGACCGACAGGGGCTCTGGAAACACCATATATTTT	CASRTDRGSGNTIYF	TRBD1	TRBJ1-3	TRBV6-5	few
TGTGCCTGGAGTGTACGGGGGTTGTCCTACAATGAGCAGTTCTTC	CAWSVRGLSYNEQFF	NA	TRBJ2-1	TRBV30	NA
TGTGCCAGCAGTCACTGGACAGGGGGTAGGGCTTTCTTT	CASSHWTGGRAFF	TRBD1	TRBJ1-1	TRBV12-3/TRBV12-4	NA
TGCGCCGCGGGGGGACATATAGGGAATCAGCCCCAGCATTTT	CAAGGHIGNQPQHF	NA	TRBJ1-5	TRBV10-1	NA
TGTGCCTGGAGTGGACAGGGTGACAATGAGCAGTTCTTC	CAWSGQGDNEQFF	TRBD1	TRBJ2-1	TRBV30	few
TGTGCCAGCAGCTTAAGGCAGGCGAACACTGAAGCTTTCTTT	CASSLRQANTEAFF	NA	TRBJ1-1	TRBV7-2	few
TGTGCCAGCAGCCCAGCCTGGGTAGCCACTGAAGCTTTCTTT	CASSPAWVATEAFF	NA	TRBJ1-1	TRBV6-5	NA
TGTGCCAGCAGCAAAGGGAGACCCGATGGAGGCTACACCTTC	CASSKGRPDGGYTF	NA	TRBJ1-2	TRBV7-2	NA
TGTGCCAGGAGCGAGAGCGGCCGACTCTCTGGAAACACCATATATTTT	CARSESGRLSGNTIYF	NA	TRBJ1-3	TRBV6-2/TRBV6-3	few
TGTGCCAGCTCGTGGCGGAATGAAGCTTTCTTT	CASSWRNEAFF	NA	TRBJ1-1	TRBV18	few